This is a list of T cell receptor beta chains from one sample in a study of cytomegalovirus exposure and HLA in healthy donors. Produced via immunoSEQ multiplex PCR; TCRdb's table is partial and in-frame only. The sample contains hundreds of thousands of clones, more than 75% of which appear only once. Specimen: PBMCs. All receptors derive from a girl aged 2 to 9 in good health and CMV-seronegative. CDR3s include the opening cysteine and the closing phenylalanine or tryptophan. A D gene is named only where the DNA matches it firmly. Some rows mark clone size as missing; the rest say once, few, many or name a class of expanded clone.

clone_size: -; d_call: TRBD2; v_call: TRBV2; j_call: TRBJ2-3; cdr3_nt: TGTGCCAGCAGTGGGGGACTAGGGTCTAGCACAGATACGCAGTATTTT; cdr3_aa: CASSGGLGSSTDTQYF
clone_size: once; d_call: -; v_call: TRBV5-1; j_call: TRBJ2-2; cdr3_nt: TGCGCCAGCAGCTTGGGACTGGCCAACACCGGGGAGCTGTTTTTT; cdr3_aa: CASSLGLANTGELFF
clone_size: -; d_call: TRBD1; v_call: TRBV6-5; j_call: TRBJ2-7; cdr3_nt: TGTGCCAGCAGCGGGGACAGCTCCTACGAGCAGTACTTC; cdr3_aa: CASSGDSSYEQYF
clone_size: -; d_call: -; v_call: TRBV30; j_call: TRBJ1-1; cdr3_nt: TGTGCCTGGACCCAGGGGATGAACACTGAAGCTTTCTTT; cdr3_aa: CAWTQGMNTEAFF
clone_size: -; d_call: -; v_call: TRBV29-1; j_call: TRBJ1-5; cdr3_nt: TGCAGCGTCGCAGGCTCGTATAGCAATCAGCCCCAGCATTTT; cdr3_aa: CSVAGSYSNQPQHF
clone_size: -; d_call: -; v_call: TRBV6-1; j_call: TRBJ2-2; cdr3_nt: TGTGCCAGCAGGACGGGAGATGTCGGGGAGCTGTTTTTT; cdr3_aa: CASRTGDVGELFF
clone_size: -; d_call: TRBD1; v_call: TRBV5-4; j_call: TRBJ1-1; cdr3_nt: TGTGCCAGCAGCTTGGGACAGGGGATTGCTTTCTTT; cdr3_aa: CASSLGQGIAFF
clone_size: -; d_call: TRBD2; v_call: TRBV4-1; j_call: TRBJ2-7; cdr3_nt: TGCGCCAGCAGCCAAGAAGGCGGGAGGGCCTACGAGCAGTACTTC; cdr3_aa: CASSQEGGRAYEQYF
clone_size: -; d_call: -; v_call: TRBV7-9; j_call: TRBJ2-2; cdr3_nt: TGTGCCAGCAGCTTGACTGGGAACACCGGGGAGCTGTTTTTT; cdr3_aa: CASSLTGNTGELFF
clone_size: -; d_call: -; v_call: TRBV6-1; j_call: TRBJ1-5; cdr3_nt: TGTGCCAGCAGTAGGGACTGGAGCAATCAGCCCCAGCATTTT; cdr3_aa: CASSRDWSNQPQHF
clone_size: few; d_call: -; v_call: TRBV5-1; j_call: TRBJ1-1; cdr3_nt: TGCGCCAGCAGCTTGGTCGCAGGGTTTGAAGCTTTCTTT; cdr3_aa: CASSLVAGFEAFF
clone_size: -; d_call: -; v_call: TRBV18; j_call: TRBJ2-7; cdr3_nt: TGTGCCAGCTCACCGACTCGCAGTGGGTTGGGCTACGAGCAGTACTTC; cdr3_aa: CASSPTRSGLGYEQYF
clone_size: -; d_call: TRBD1; v_call: TRBV29-1; j_call: TRBJ1-5; cdr3_nt: TGCAGCGTGCGGACAGGGCAGCCCCAGCATTTT; cdr3_aa: CSVRTGQPQHF
clone_size: -; d_call: -; v_call: TRBV5-6; j_call: TRBJ1-4; cdr3_nt: TGTGCCAGCAGCTTGGGAGGCGTGGCAAGTCGATATGAAAAACTGTTTTTT; cdr3_aa: CASSLGGVASRYEKLFF
clone_size: -; d_call: -; v_call: TRBV30; j_call: TRBJ1-5; cdr3_nt: TGTGCCTGGAGTTACGGTCATAGCAATCAGCCCCAGCATTTT; cdr3_aa: CAWSYGHSNQPQHF
clone_size: once; d_call: TRBD1; v_call: TRBV5-6; j_call: TRBJ2-3; cdr3_nt: TGTGCCAGCAGCTATCAGGGGGGCACAGATACGCAGTATTTT; cdr3_aa: CASSYQGGTDTQYF
clone_size: -; d_call: TRBD1; v_call: TRBV2; j_call: TRBJ1-1; cdr3_nt: TGTGCCAGCAGGGGGTCTCGGTCCGGGACAGGGCCGAACACTGAAGCTTTCTTT; cdr3_aa: CASRGSRSGTGPNTEAFF
clone_size: once; d_call: TRBD1; v_call: TRBV27; j_call: TRBJ1-4; cdr3_nt: TGTGCCAGCAGTTTGACAGGGGGTCGGACTAATGAAAAACTGTTTTTT; cdr3_aa: CASSLTGGRTNEKLFF
clone_size: -; d_call: TRBD1; v_call: TRBV6-5; j_call: TRBJ2-7; cdr3_nt: TGTGCCAGCAGCTCGCCGGGACAGGCCTCCTACGAGCAGTACTTC; cdr3_aa: CASSSPGQASYEQYF
clone_size: few; d_call: -; v_call: TRBV7-9; j_call: TRBJ1-4; cdr3_nt: TGTGCCAGCAGCTTGCCCGCAGGGAATGAAAAACTGTTTTTT; cdr3_aa: CASSLPAGNEKLFF
clone_size: -; d_call: -; v_call: TRBV7-2; j_call: TRBJ2-2; cdr3_nt: TGTGCCAGCAGCTTAGAGGGGTCCACCGGGGAGCTGTTTTTT; cdr3_aa: CASSLEGSTGELFF
clone_size: -; d_call: -; v_call: TRBV5-4; j_call: TRBJ1-1; cdr3_nt: TGTGCCAGCAGCTTGGGGGGCAGCGGGATGAACACTGAAGCTTTCTTT; cdr3_aa: CASSLGGSGMNTEAFF
clone_size: -; d_call: TRBD1; v_call: TRBV4-1; j_call: TRBJ2-7; cdr3_nt: TGCGCCAGCAGCCCTCAGGATCGAGCAGGGGGCTTCTACGAGCAGTACTTC; cdr3_aa: CASSPQDRAGGFYEQYF
clone_size: once; d_call: -; v_call: TRBV7-6; j_call: TRBJ1-2; cdr3_nt: TGTGCCAGCAGCTTAGACAGGGACCATGGCTACACCTTC; cdr3_aa: CASSLDRDHGYTF
clone_size: -; d_call: TRBD2; v_call: TRBV29-1; j_call: TRBJ2-3; cdr3_nt: TGCAGCGTTGACGGGGTCGGGACTAGCCGAGGGTGGGACACAGATACGCAGTATTTT; cdr3_aa: CSVDGVGTSRGWDTDTQYF
clone_size: few; d_call: -; v_call: TRBV29-1; j_call: TRBJ1-2; cdr3_nt: TGCAGCGTTGTCAGGATCACGTATGGCTACACCTTC; cdr3_aa: CSVVRITYGYTF
clone_size: -; d_call: -; v_call: TRBV9; j_call: TRBJ2-3; cdr3_nt: TGTGCCAGCAGCGTAGGTGGAGGAGATACGCAGTATTTT; cdr3_aa: CASSVGGGDTQYF
clone_size: -; d_call: -; v_call: TRBV10-1; j_call: TRBJ2-7; cdr3_nt: TGCGCCAGCAGTGAGTCGAAGGGAGTTCAGTACTTC; cdr3_aa: CASSESKGVQYF
clone_size: -; d_call: -; v_call: TRBV6-6; j_call: TRBJ2-7; cdr3_nt: TGTGCCAGCAGTTACCCCCCCGGACAGATCAACGAGCAGTACTTC; cdr3_aa: CASSYPPGQINEQYF
clone_size: -; d_call: -; v_call: TRBV5-5; j_call: TRBJ1-5; cdr3_nt: TGTGCCAGCAGCTTGCAGCCAACAGGCGATCAGCCCCAGCATTTT; cdr3_aa: CASSLQPTGDQPQHF
clone_size: -; d_call: -; v_call: TRBV20-1; j_call: TRBJ2-3; cdr3_nt: TGCAGTGCTTATCTCGGGGATACGCAGTATTTT; cdr3_aa: CSAYLGDTQYF
clone_size: -; d_call: -; v_call: TRBV5-4; j_call: TRBJ2-3; cdr3_nt: TGTGCCAGCAGCGGGGCAAGGGAACCAGATACGCAGTATTTT; cdr3_aa: CASSGAREPDTQYF
clone_size: -; d_call: -; v_call: TRBV7-6; j_call: TRBJ1-4; cdr3_nt: TGTGCCAGCAGGCACGGAGATAATGAAAAACTGTTTTTT; cdr3_aa: CASRHGDNEKLFF
clone_size: -; d_call: TRBD1; v_call: TRBV7-8; j_call: TRBJ2-7; cdr3_nt: TGTGCCAGCAGCAGCCGGGACAGGGACCCCTACGAGCAGTACTTC; cdr3_aa: CASSSRDRDPYEQYF
clone_size: -; d_call: TRBD2; v_call: TRBV5-1; j_call: TRBJ2-3; cdr3_nt: TGCGCCAGCAGCATGGGACTAGCGGGAGGGCCCGGAACAGATACGCAGTATTTT; cdr3_aa: CASSMGLAGGPGTDTQYF